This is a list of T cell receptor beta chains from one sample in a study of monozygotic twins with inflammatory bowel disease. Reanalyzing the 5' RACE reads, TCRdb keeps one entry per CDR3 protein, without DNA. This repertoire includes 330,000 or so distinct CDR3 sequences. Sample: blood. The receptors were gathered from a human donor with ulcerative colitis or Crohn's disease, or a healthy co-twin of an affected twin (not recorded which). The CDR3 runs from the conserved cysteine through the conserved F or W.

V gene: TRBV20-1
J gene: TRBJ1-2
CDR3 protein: CSAREGTGMYGYTF

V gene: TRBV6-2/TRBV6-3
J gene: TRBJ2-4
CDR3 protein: CASSSISGLGVAKNIQYF

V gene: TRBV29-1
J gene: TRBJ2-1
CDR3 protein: CSVEGTRGEYNEQFF

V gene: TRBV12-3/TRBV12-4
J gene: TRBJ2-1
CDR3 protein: CASSSAGGFGGYNEQIF

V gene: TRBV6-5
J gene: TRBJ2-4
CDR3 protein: CASSYHQGLAKNIQYF

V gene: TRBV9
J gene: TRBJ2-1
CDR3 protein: CASSAVGGGSYNEQFF

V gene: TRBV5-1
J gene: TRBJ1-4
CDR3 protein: CASSRTGTATNEKLFF

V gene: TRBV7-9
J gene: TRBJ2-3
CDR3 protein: CASSFGTDTDTQYF

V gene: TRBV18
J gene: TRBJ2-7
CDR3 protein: CASSPFPVREQYF

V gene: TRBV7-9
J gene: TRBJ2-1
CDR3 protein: CASSFQRVSYNEQFF

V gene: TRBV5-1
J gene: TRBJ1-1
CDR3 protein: CASSQRGGAVNTEAFF

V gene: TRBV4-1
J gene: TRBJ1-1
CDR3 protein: CATNSPITGVTEAFF

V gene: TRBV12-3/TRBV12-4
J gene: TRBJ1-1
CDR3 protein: CASSLEGRAFF

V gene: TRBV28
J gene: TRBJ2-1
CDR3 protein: CASRETLLFWGASNEQFF

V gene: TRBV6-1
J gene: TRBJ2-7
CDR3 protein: CASTGVSYEQYF

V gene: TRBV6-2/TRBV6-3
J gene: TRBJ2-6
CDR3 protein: CASSEGLGGANVLTF

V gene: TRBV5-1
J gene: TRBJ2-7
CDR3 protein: CASSLSSAEYEQYF

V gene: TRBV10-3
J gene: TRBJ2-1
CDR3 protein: CAISPLAGGSGVDEQFF

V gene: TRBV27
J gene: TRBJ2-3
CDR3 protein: CASSGGWGFTDTQYF

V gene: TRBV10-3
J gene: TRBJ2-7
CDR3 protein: CAISGGTSGSYEQYF

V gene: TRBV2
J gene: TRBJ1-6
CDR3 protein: CASSEARGNSPLHF

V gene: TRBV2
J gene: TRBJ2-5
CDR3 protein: CASSRPGTSGRETQYF

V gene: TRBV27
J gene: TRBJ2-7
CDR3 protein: CASSSVAGTFYEQYF

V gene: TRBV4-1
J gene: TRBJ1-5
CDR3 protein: CASSRALTGVTIRSNQPQHF

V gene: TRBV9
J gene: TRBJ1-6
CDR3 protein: CASSVQPSGSSYNSPLHF

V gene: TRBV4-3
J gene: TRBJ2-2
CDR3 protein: CASSQVWGNNAELFF

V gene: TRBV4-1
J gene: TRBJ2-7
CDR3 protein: CASSQQSSGGYEQYF

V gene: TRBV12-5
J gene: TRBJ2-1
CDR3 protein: CASERGGLYNEQFF

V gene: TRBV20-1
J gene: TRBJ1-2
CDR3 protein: CSATLQARAGYTF

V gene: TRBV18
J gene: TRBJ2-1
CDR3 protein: CASSVSSGVNNEQFF

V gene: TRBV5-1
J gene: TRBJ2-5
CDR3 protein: CASSTTGYQETQYF

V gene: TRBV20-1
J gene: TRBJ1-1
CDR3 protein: CSARDRSWGQFNTEAFF

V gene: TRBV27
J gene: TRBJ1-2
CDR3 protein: CASSSRGTGVALGGYTF

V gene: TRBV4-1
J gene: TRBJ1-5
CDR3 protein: CASSQQGSQPQHF

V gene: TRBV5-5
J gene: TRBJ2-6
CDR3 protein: CASIRQGSSGANVLTF

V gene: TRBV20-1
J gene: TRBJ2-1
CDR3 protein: CSASARASGTLVQFF